The sequence of this T cell receptor beta chain was determined in a study of blood T cell repertoires in COVID-19. Across the study: PBMCs, B-cell-depleted T cells, or T cells were the source of the cDNA or gDNA that made up the material.

The table lists this clone with a few counts. Using immunoSEQ multiplex PCR, the repertoire was profiled, and TCRdb retains in-frame clones only, with some absent. The sample holds about 200,000 clones; 78% are singletons and the top ten take 2.8%. Germline V gene lookup returns CDR1 LGHNA and CDR2 YNFKEQ. Germline trimming cut 0 bases from V and 7 bases from J; bases unmatched to any gene: 13. CDR3 length: 18 residues. This receptor was obtained from a woman over 75 with active or convalescent COVID-19. Sequences were obtained from peripheral blood. The J gene is TRBJ2-2, the V gene TRBV4-2; 8 bases map to TRBD2. CDR3 amino acids: CASSQDVSGGPPVGELFF. The CDR3 DNA follows: TGTGCCAGCAGCCAAGATGTATCGGGGGGGCCCCCTGTCGGGGAGCTGTTTTTT.